This record looks at one T cell receptor (beta chain) sequence and its context. Sequenced by immunoSEQ multiplex PCR; TCRdb stores in-frame clones only, minus some. Altogether 100,000 to 150,000 clones are present, roughly 90% being singletons, with the ten largest covering around 5.4%. The CDR3 is 12 amino acids. After removal of 6 bases from V and 4 bases from J, the junction contained 2 bases not matched to a gene. Germline assignment: CDR1 SNHLY and CDR2 FYNNEI. These data belong to a study of control samples from healthy donors and cancer patients. The sequence came from a man between 18 and 29 years old in good health. The chain combines TRBV2 with TRBJ1-1; the match to TRBD1 covers 7 bases. Source material: blood. The CDR3 sequence is CASRQGVTEAFF. The CDR3 DNA follows: TGTGCCAGCAGGCAGGGGGTCACTGAAGCTTTCTTT.